The sequence of this T cell receptor (beta chain) was determined in a study of T-cell reconstitution after alpha-beta-depleted transplantation in children. The V and J ends lost 3 bases and 1 base respectively, with 7 bases between them. In germline, CDR1 is DFQATT, CDR2 SNEGSKA (reference sequence). CDR3 length equals 12 residues. This clonotype was picked up many times. TCRbeta library construction was performed incorporating unique molecular identifiers. Via MiXCR, TCRdb re-called the PCR reads, giving one row per CDR3 protein. The table shows a few hundred thousand distinct CDR3 sequences, with 9.7% occurring only once.

This TCR was recovered from a human donor who donated a stem cell graft to a child with SCID. The source was PBMCs from the stem cell graft donor, collected from the stem cell graft. The V and J genes are TRBV20-1 and TRBJ2-7; D gene unclear. CDR3 amino acids: CSARAASYEQYF. The CDR3 bases are TGCAGTGCTAGGGCAGCGTCCTACGAGCAGTACTTC.